The rows below give T cell receptor beta chains drawn from one sample of a study of STAT3 mutations in large granular lymphocyte leukemia. Generated by immunoSEQ multiplex PCR, the TCRdb table keeps only in-frame clones and is missing some. The sample lists some 7,000 clones; around three fifths were seen once. The sequencing sample was made of peripheral blood mononuclear cells. Receptors were obtained from a boy younger than 18 with T-cell large granular lymphocyte leukemia. Some clones in this sample may be carry-over from other donors' samples. The CDR3 runs from the conserved cysteine through the conserved F or W. The D gene is left open where the match is weak. Expanded clones are given a class, and other clones once, few, many or no size at all.

J | V | D | size | CDR3 | DNA
TRBJ2-1 | TRBV7-9 | NA | NA | CASSLEGRSSYNEQFF | TGTGCCAGCAGCTTAGAGGGGAGAAGCTCCTACAATGAGCAGTTCTTC
TRBJ1-5 | TRBV5-6 | NA | NA | CASSNQSYSNQPQHF | TGTGCCAGCAGTAATCAGAGTTATAGCAATCAGCCCCAGCATTTT
TRBJ2-7 | TRBV5-5 | TRBD1 | few | CASSFGTGRDEQYF | TGTGCCAGCAGCTTCGGGACAGGCAGGGACGAGCAGTACTTC
TRBJ1-2 | TRBV30 | NA | NA | CAWRAANYGYTF | TGTGCCTGGAGGGCAGCTAACTATGGCTACACCTTC
TRBJ2-7 | TRBV13 | NA | few | CASSLLGPYEQYF | TGTGCCAGCAGCTTACTCGGGCCCTACGAGCAGTACTTC
TRBJ2-7 | TRBV29-1 | NA | few | CSVVGSQQYF | TGCAGCGTCGTGGGTAGCCAGCAGTACTTC
TRBJ1-2 | TRBV9 | NA | NA | CASSVIHDTLGDYGYTF | TGTGCCAGCAGCGTAATACATGATACGCTCGGGGACTATGGCTACACCTTC
TRBJ2-7 | TRBV5-1 | TRBD2 | few | CASSSAGDGWSEQYF | TGCGCCAGCAGCTCAGCGGGAGACGGATGGAGCGAGCAGTACTTC
TRBJ2-4 | TRBV7-9 | TRBD2 | few | CASSLGLANIQYF | TGTGCCAGCAGCTTAGGACTAGCAAACATTCAGTACTTC
TRBJ1-4 | TRBV4-2 | NA | NA | CASSPQGKGGNEKLFF | TGTGCCAGCTCACCCCAGGGAAAAGGAGGTAATGAAAAACTGTTTTTT
TRBJ2-1 | TRBV6-5 | NA | NA | CASSYELAVTQFF | TGTGCCAGCAGTTACGAGCTAGCAGTGACGCAGTTCTTC
TRBJ1-5 | TRBV11-3 | NA | NA | CASSSTTDRYNQPQHF | TGTGCCAGCAGCTCAACCACTGACAGATACAATCAGCCCCAGCATTTT
TRBJ2-1 | TRBV6-5 | NA | few | CASRERGGLSNEQFF | TGTGCCAGCAGGGAGCGAGGGGGTTTATCCAATGAGCAGTTCTTC
TRBJ2-7 | TRBV30 | NA | NA | CAWIPRGVKLEQYF | TGTGCCTGGATCCCCAGAGGGGTCAAGCTCGAGCAGTACTTC
TRBJ2-7 | TRBV27 | TRBD1 | few | CASNSNSNRGREQYF | TGTGCCAGCAATTCGAACTCGAACAGGGGCAGGGAGCAGTACTTC
TRBJ2-5 | TRBV29-1 | NA | NA | CSVEGLRRPTQETQYF | TGCAGCGTTGAAGGTTTACGCAGGCCGACACAAGAGACCCAGTACTTC
TRBJ2-7 | TRBV5-1 | TRBD1 | NA | CASSPMTGYYEQYF | TGCGCCAGCAGCCCTATGACAGGGTACTACGAGCAGTACTTC
TRBJ1-5 | TRBV7-8 | NA | few | CASSPSQNLRPNQPQHF | TGTGCCAGCAGCCCTTCACAGAACCTGCGGCCCAATCAGCCCCAGCATTTT
TRBJ1-4 | TRBV6-1 | NA | NA | CASSEIGGSGEKLFF | TGTGCCAGCAGTGAAATCGGGGGCAGCGGTGAAAAACTGTTTTTT
TRBJ2-7 | TRBV23-1 | TRBD1 | medium-sized | CASPPGQGHEQYF | TGCGCCAGCCCCCCGGGACAGGGACACGAGCAGTACTTC
TRBJ1-6 | TRBV5-4 | NA | NA | CAITPSGLPQSPLHF | TGTGCCATAACACCATCCGGGTTACCTCAATCACCCCTCCACTTT
TRBJ2-3 | TRBV18 | TRBD2 | NA | CASSPRTSGSSADTQYF | TGTGCCAGCTCACCACGTACTAGCGGGAGCTCAGCAGATACGCAGTATTTT
TRBJ2-4 | TRBV5-1 | TRBD1 | NA | CASSADREANIQYF | TGCGCCAGCAGCGCGGACAGGGAGGCGAACATTCAGTACTTC
TRBJ2-7 | TRBV6-4 | NA | NA | CASSDSAYEQYF | TGTGCCAGCAGTGACAGCGCCTACGAGCAGTACTTC
TRBJ2-7 | TRBV7-9 | NA | NA | CASAGTAGVHEQYF | TGTGCCAGCGCGGGGACGGCAGGGGTCCACGAGCAGTACTTC
TRBJ1-5 | TRBV5-1 | NA | NA | CASSLGGVDQPQHF | TGCGCCAGCAGCCTGGGGGGAGTGGATCAGCCCCAGCATTTT
TRBJ1-4 | TRBV7-9 | NA | NA | CAGSFRGDGEKLFF | TGTGCCGGCAGCTTTCGGGGGGATGGTGAAAAACTGTTTTTT
TRBJ2-7 | TRBV30 | TRBD2 | NA | CAWIPGLAAFGEQYF | TGTGCCTGGATTCCCGGACTAGCGGCTTTTGGGGAGCAGTACTTC
TRBJ2-2 | TRBV9 | TRBD2 | few | CASSVAASGGPTGELFF | TGTGCCAGCAGCGTAGCGGCTAGCGGGGGACCCACCGGGGAGCTGTTTTTT
TRBJ2-2 | TRBV4-2 | NA | NA | CASSQESRYPGELFF | TGTGCCAGCAGCCAAGAAAGTCGCTACCCCGGGGAGCTGTTTTTT
TRBJ2-5 | TRBV9 | NA | NA | CASSPGQETQYF | TGTGCCAGCAGCCCGGGTCAAGAGACCCAGTACTTC
TRBJ2-7 | TRBV7-7 | NA | once | CASSPMAGSYEQYF | TGTGCCAGCAGCCCCATGGCGGGTTCCTACGAGCAGTACTTC
TRBJ1-1 | TRBV30 | NA | NA | CAWSVRDRRTREAFF | TGTGCCTGGAGTGTCAGGGACCGAAGAACCCGTGAAGCTTTCTTT
TRBJ2-7 | TRBV7-9 | TRBD1 | NA | CATNPPPVGQNSYEQYF | TGTGCCACCAACCCTCCCCCCGTGGGACAGAACTCCTACGAGCAGTACTTC
TRBJ1-2 | TRBV7-9 | NA | few | CASSLDRQLRGYTF | TGTGCCAGCAGCTTAGACCGACAGTTGCGCGGCTACACCTTC
TRBJ2-7 | TRBV14 | NA | few | CASSHGPMSYEQYF | TGTGCCAGCAGCCACGGACCGATGTCGTACGAGCAGTACTTC
TRBJ2-2 | TRBV5-1 | NA | once | CASRRDLGSGELFF | TGCGCCAGCAGACGGGACCTAGGTTCCGGGGAGCTGTTTTTT
TRBJ2-7 | TRBV6-6 | TRBD2 | few | CASSYSAGGNPTLGYF | TGTGCCAGCAGTTACTCAGCGGGAGGGAACCCTACCCTGGGGTACTTC
TRBJ2-5 | TRBV7-9 | NA | NA | CASSSTGPETQYF | TGTGCCAGCAGCTCTACGGGTCCAGAGACCCAGTACTTC
TRBJ2-7 | TRBV5-1 | NA | NA | CASAGDYEQYF | TGCGCCAGCGCAGGGGACTACGAGCAGTACTTC
TRBJ2-1 | TRBV4-2 | TRBD2 | NA | CASSQDPSGTNNEQFF | TGTGCCAGCAGCCAAGATCCCTCCGGGACTAACAATGAGCAGTTCTTC
TRBJ1-5 | TRBV5-8 | TRBD1 | NA | CASSLPGTVYQPQHF | TGTGCCAGCAGCTTGCCCGGGACAGTATATCAGCCCCAGCATTTT
TRBJ2-1 | TRBV19 | TRBD2 | NA | CASSFLGLAGGPNEQFF | TGTGCCAGTAGTTTCCTGGGACTAGCGGGAGGGCCCAATGAGCAGTTCTTC
TRBJ2-7 | TRBV27 | TRBD2 | NA | CASSWSGTSGFHF | TGTGCCAGCAGTTGGTCCGGGACTAGCGGGTTTCACTTC
TRBJ1-4 | TRBV5-1 | TRBD1 | NA | CASSLWGTENEKLFF | TGCGCCAGCAGCTTGTGGGGGACAGAGAATGAAAAACTGTTTTTT
TRBJ2-2 | TRBV6-5 | NA | NA | CASSYSMNTGELFF | TGTGCCAGCAGTTACTCGATGAACACCGGGGAGCTGTTTTTT
TRBJ1-6 | TRBV5-1 | NA | once | CASSYGQENSPLHF | TGCGCCAGCAGCTACGGACAAGAAAATTCACCCCTCCACTTT
TRBJ1-2 | TRBV29-1 | TRBD1 | NA | CSVGTGGTYGYTF | TGCAGCGTGGGGACAGGGGGAACCTATGGCTACACCTTC
TRBJ2-5 | TRBV5-4 | TRBD2 | NA | CASSGRGLLRETQYF | TGTGCCAGCAGCGGGCGGGGACTATTAAGGGAGACCCAGTACTTC
TRBJ2-7 | TRBV5-1 | NA | NA | CASSLEVLGDEQYF | TGCGCCAGCAGCTTGGAAGTTTTGGGCGACGAGCAGTACTTC
TRBJ2-7 | TRBV5-4 | TRBD2 | NA | CASSFRGRAYEQYF | TGTGCCAGCAGCTTCCGCGGGAGGGCCTACGAGCAGTACTTC
TRBJ1-2 | TRBV7-2 | NA | NA | CASSPRWTDNYGYTF | TGTGCCAGCAGCCCCCGATGGACAGATAACTATGGCTACACCTTC
TRBJ2-5 | TRBV18 | NA | NA | CASSPSGNSKETQYF | TGTGCCAGCTCACCATCGGGGAATTCCAAAGAGACCCAGTACTTC
TRBJ1-6 | TRBV25-1 | TRBD1 | NA | CASSDRTKSPLHF | TGTGCCAGCTCGGACAGGACAAAATCACCCCTCCACTTT